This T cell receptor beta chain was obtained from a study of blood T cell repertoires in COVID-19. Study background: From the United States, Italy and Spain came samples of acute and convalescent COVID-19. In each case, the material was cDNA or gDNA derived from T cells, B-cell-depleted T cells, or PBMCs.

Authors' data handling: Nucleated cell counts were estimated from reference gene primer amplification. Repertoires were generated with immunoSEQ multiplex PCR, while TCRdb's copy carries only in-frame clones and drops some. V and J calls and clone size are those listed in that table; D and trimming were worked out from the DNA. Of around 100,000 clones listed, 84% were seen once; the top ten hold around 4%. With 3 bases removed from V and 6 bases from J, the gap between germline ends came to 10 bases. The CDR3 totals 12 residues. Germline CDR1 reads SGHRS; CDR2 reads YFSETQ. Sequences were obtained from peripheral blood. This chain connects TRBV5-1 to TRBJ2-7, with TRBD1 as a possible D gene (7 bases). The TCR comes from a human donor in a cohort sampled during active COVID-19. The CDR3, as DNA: TGCGCCAGCAGCTGGCAGGGGGGCGAGCAGTACTTC. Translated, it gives CASSWQGGEQYF.